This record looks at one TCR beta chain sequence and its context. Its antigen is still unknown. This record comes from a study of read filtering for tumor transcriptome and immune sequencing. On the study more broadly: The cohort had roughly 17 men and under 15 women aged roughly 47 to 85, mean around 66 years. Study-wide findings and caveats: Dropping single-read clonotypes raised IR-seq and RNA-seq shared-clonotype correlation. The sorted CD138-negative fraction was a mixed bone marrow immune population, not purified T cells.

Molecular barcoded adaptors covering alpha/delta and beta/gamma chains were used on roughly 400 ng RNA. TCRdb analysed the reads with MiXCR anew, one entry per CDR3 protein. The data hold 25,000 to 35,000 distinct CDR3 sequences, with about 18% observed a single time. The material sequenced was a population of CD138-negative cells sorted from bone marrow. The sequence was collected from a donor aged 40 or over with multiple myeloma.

CDR3 DNA sequence: TGCGCCAGCAAGGTGACAGGCAGGGAGACCCAGTACTTC. Its translation is CASKVTGRETQYF. The chain carries TRBV10-2 and TRBJ2-5, with a possible D match to TRBD1 (6 bases). This CDR3 contains 13 residues. Trimming cost V 7 bases and J 5 bases, with 14 bases left between them. The V gene's germline CDR1 is WSHSY and CDR2 SAAADI.